The next 6 T cell receptor beta chains were all read from a single sample in a study of response to subunit inactivated influenza vaccine. TCRdb reprocessed the RT-PCR reads with MiXCR, giving one entry per CDR3 protein. The data show 500,000 to 650,000 distinct CDR3 sequences, with approximately 7.6% seen just once and roughly 13% held by the top ten. The sequencing here drew on PBMCs from blood, taken less than 25 months after vaccination. The receptor source for this set is a man aged 45 to 75 who received an inactivated influenza vaccine.

This clonotype occurred a few times. V and J are TRBV4-1 and TRBJ1-2, with 10 bases that match TRBD1. CDR3 length: 22 residues. J lost 0 bases, V lost 1 base, and 20 bases had no gene match. CDR1 and CDR2 from the germline V gene are MGHRA and YSYEKL. The chain's CDR3 is CASSQGGLRLPGQGPSNYGYTF. Here the CDR3 DNA reads TGCGCCAGCAGCCAAGGGGGACTACGACTCCCGGGACAGGGGCCCTCTAACTATGGCTACACCTTC.

The V call is TRBV12-3 or TRBV12-4, the J call TRBJ2-7, with 8 bases aligning to TRBD2. V lost 5 bases, J lost 6 bases, and 12 bases stayed unmatched. There are 15 residues in the CDR3. CDR3 residues: CASSPTLSGGSEQYF. CDR3 nucleotide sequence: TGTGCCAGCAGTCCAACCCTGAGCGGGGGTAGCGAGCAGTACTTC.

This chain connects TRBV15 to TRBJ2-5, with D perhaps matching TRBD1 (5 bases). The V and J ends lost 1 base and 2 bases respectively, with 20 bases between them. This CDR3 region has 18 residues. Germline loops: CDR1 LNHNV, CDR2 YYDKDF (reference sequence). CDR3 in DNA: TGTGCCACCAGCAGAGCAGGCCGGACATCGTTCGTACAAGAGACCCAGTACTTC. This gives the protein CATSRAGRTSFVQETQYF.

CDR3 sequence reads: CASSLTPLYSPLHF. CDR3 coding DNA: TGCGCCAGCAGCCTCACACCTCTGTACTCACCCCTCCACTTT. This chain joins TRBV5-1 and TRBJ1-6; D ambiguous. Trimming cost V 4 bases and J 10 bases, with 15 bases left between them. The CDR3 runs to 14 residues. Germline CDR1 is SGHRS and CDR2 is YFSETQ. The full variable domain, its missing parts supplied by reference TRBV5-1 and TRBJ1-6, is KAGVTQTPRYLIKTRGQQVTLSCSPISGHRSVSWYQQTPGQGLQFLFEYFSETQRNKGNFPGRFSGRQFSNSRSEMNVSTLELGDSALYLCASSLTPLYSPLHFGNGTRLTVT.

V is TRBV9 and J is TRBJ2-5; unclear D gene. Trimming removed 0 bases from V and 1 base from J, with 4 bases in between. CDR1 is SGDLS, CDR2 YYNGEE, per germline. This CDR3 has 13 amino acids. The CDR3 DNA reads TGTGCCAGCAGCGTAGCGGGCCAAGAGACCCAGTACTTC. It specifies CASSVAGQETQYF. Full variable domain (missing parts from reference TRBV9 and TRBJ2-5): DSGVTQTPKHLITATGQRVTLRCSPRSGDLSVYWYQQSLDQGLQFLIQYYNGEERAKGNILERFSAQQFPDLHSELNLSSLELGDSALYFCASSVAGQETQYFGPGTRLLVL.

This clonotype showed up many times. The chain joins TRBV20-1 to TRBJ2-4; weak D call: TRBD2 (5 bases). This CDR3 spans 12 amino acids. From germline, CDR1 is DFQATT and CDR2 SNEGSKA (reference sequence). V shed 7 bases and J shed 4 bases, with 11 bases lying between them. CDR3 in amino acids: CSVWTRKNIQYF. The CDR3 coding sequence is TGCAGTGTATGGACTCGTAAAAACATTCAGTACTTC.